The rows below give T cell receptor beta chains drawn from one sample of a study of blood T cell repertoires in COVID-19. Using immunoSEQ multiplex PCR, the repertoire was profiled, and TCRdb retains in-frame clones only, with some absent. The sample lists around 100,000 clones; approximately 90% were seen once. The sequenced sample was peripheral blood. These receptors were taken from a human donor in a cohort sampled during active COVID-19. Each CDR3 is given with its conserved first and last residue. The D gene is left open where the match is weak. Clone size is not always given. Where it is, it says once, few, many or a class for expanded clones.

v_gene	abundance	j_gene	d_gene	CDR3aa	CDR3nt
TRBV28	-	TRBJ2-1	TRBD1	CASSQDRETYNEQFF	TGTGCCAGCAGTCAGGACAGGGAAACCTACAATGAGCAGTTCTTC
TRBV28	once	TRBJ2-5	-	CASSLVVRPQETQYF	TGTGCCAGCAGTTTAGTGGTGCGGCCCCAAGAGACCCAGTACTTC
TRBV18	-	TRBJ2-7	TRBD2	CASSPGLAEIYEQYF	TGTGCCAGCTCCCCCGGCCTAGCGGAGATCTACGAGCAGTACTTC
TRBV6-5	-	TRBJ2-1	-	CASRYGADNEQFF	TGTGCCAGCAGATACGGGGCCGACAATGAGCAGTTCTTC
TRBV18	-	TRBJ1-6	-	CASSPTFDSPLHF	TGTGCCAGCTCACCAACTTTCGATTCACCCCTCCACTTT
TRBV5-4	-	TRBJ2-5	TRBD2	CASSSGLAGEETQYF	TGTGCCAGCAGCTCAGGACTAGCGGGAGAAGAGACCCAGTACTTC
TRBV5-6	-	TRBJ1-6	-	CASSLEGGPRSPLHF	TGTGCCAGCAGCTTGGAGGGGGGGCCGCGGTCACCCCTCCACTTT
TRBV19	-	TRBJ1-1	TRBD1	CASRDRGNTEAFF	TGTGCCAGCCGGGACAGGGGGAACACTGAAGCTTTCTTT
TRBV6-5	-	TRBJ2-4	-	CASRTGIAKNIQYF	TGTGCCAGCCGTACAGGGATAGCCAAAAACATTCAGTACTTC
TRBV5-1	-	TRBJ1-6	TRBD1	CASSLSGQTYSPLHF	TGCGCCAGCAGCTTGTCGGGACAGACGTATTCACCCCTCCACTTT
TRBV7-3	-	TRBJ2-3	-	CASSLKLGFPDTQYF	TGTGCCAGCAGCTTAAAACTAGGCTTCCCAGATACGCAGTATTTT
TRBV4-1	-	TRBJ2-7	-	CASGTGTTYEQYF	TGCGCCAGTGGGACTGGGACGACATACGAGCAGTACTTC
TRBV5-1	-	TRBJ2-1	TRBD2	CASSSSTSGRTNEQFF	TGCGCCAGCAGCTCGTCGACTAGCGGGAGAACAAATGAGCAGTTCTTC
TRBV4-1	-	TRBJ1-5	TRBD1	CASSLGQGNNQPQHF	TGCGCCAGCAGCCTGGGACAGGGAAACAATCAGCCCCAGCATTTT
TRBV6-5	-	TRBJ1-2	-	CASSYRWGGFDGYTF	TGTGCCAGCAGTTATCGCTGGGGGGGATTTGATGGCTACACCTTC
TRBV6-6	-	TRBJ1-2	-	CASSYSPHTNYGYTF	TGTGCCAGCAGTTACTCCCCCCACACCAACTATGGCTACACCTTC
TRBV18	-	TRBJ2-5	-	CASSPEPRWEETQYF	TGTGCCAGCTCACCAGAGCCGCGGTGGGAGGAGACCCAGTACTTC
TRBV19	-	TRBJ1-2	-	CASSMAGPYGYTF	TGTGCCAGTAGTATGGCAGGGCCCTATGGCTACACCTTC
TRBV3-1/TRBV3-2	-	TRBJ2-2	-	CASSLTGTGELFF	TGTGCCAGCAGCCTTACAGGGACCGGGGAGCTGTTTTTT
TRBV6-6	-	TRBJ1-3	TRBD1	CASSLFTGEGNTIYF	TGTGCCAGCTCTCTCTTTACAGGGGAAGGAAACACCATATATTTT
TRBV30	few	TRBJ2-6	-	CAWSVRNSYLSGANVLTF	TGTGCCTGGAGTGTACGGAACAGCTACCTATCTGGGGCCAACGTCCTGACTTTC
TRBV5-6	-	TRBJ2-2	-	CASSLVAGATGELFF	TGTGCCAGCAGCTTGGTGGCGGGGGCGACCGGGGAGCTGTTTTTT
TRBV6-6	-	TRBJ1-2	-	CASSTAGGQSSYTF	TGTGCCAGCAGTACAGCCGGGGGGCAAAGTAGCTACACCTTC
TRBV29-1	-	TRBJ2-5	TRBD2	CSVELAGGLETQYF	TGCAGCGTTGAACTGGCGGGGGGGCTTGAGACCCAGTACTTC
TRBV2	large	TRBJ2-7	TRBD2	CASSGSGSGRAPVQYF	TGTGCCAGCAGCGGAAGTGGAAGCGGGAGGGCCCCAGTGCAGTACTTC
TRBV18	-	TRBJ2-7	TRBD1	CASSLLQGAGYEQYF	TGTGCCAGCTCCCTACTGCAGGGGGCAGGCTACGAGCAGTACTTC
TRBV29-1	-	TRBJ1-2	-	CSCATRGGYTF	-
TRBV13	-	TRBJ2-1	-	CASSLGRSYNEQFF	TGTGCCAGCAGCTTAGGGCGCTCCTACAATGAGCAGTTCTTC
TRBV18	-	TRBJ1-4	-	CASSPGANEKLFF	TGTGCCAGCTCCCCGGGGGCTAATGAAAAACTGTTTTTT
TRBV19	-	TRBJ1-2	-	CASSRDDSPHYGYTF	TGTGCCAGTAGTCGAGACGACAGTCCCCACTATGGCTACACCTTC
TRBV6-5	-	TRBJ2-1	-	CASSYVGTTPYNEQFF	TGTGCCAGCAGTTACGTAGGGACAACTCCCTACAATGAGCAGTTCTTC
TRBV19	-	TRBJ2-1	-	CASSITGLLDEQFF	TGTGCCAGTAGCATCACAGGCCTCTTGGATGAGCAGTTCTTC
TRBV5-6	-	TRBJ1-4	-	CASSLGTGWGEKLFF	TGTGCCAGCAGCTTGGGTACAGGGTGGGGTGAAAAACTGTTTTTT
TRBV28	-	TRBJ1-6	-	CASSLPFLSSYNSPLHF	TGTGCCAGCAGTTTACCATTTCTAAGCTCCTATAATTCACCCCTCCACTTT
TRBV14	-	TRBJ2-2	-	CASSQQITGELFF	TGTGCCAGCAGCCAACAGATCACCGGGGAGCTGTTTTTT
TRBV4-2	-	TRBJ1-5	-	CASSQESDQPQHF	TGTGCCAGCAGCCAAGAGTCAGATCAGCCCCAGCATTTT
TRBV14	-	TRBJ2-7	-	CASSQLTGNYEQYF	TGTGCCAGCAGCCAACTAACCGGGAACTACGAGCAGTACTTC
TRBV20-1	-	TRBJ2-5	-	CSASKGSAQETQYF	TGCAGTGCTAGTAAGGGGTCAGCACAAGAGACCCAGTACTTC
TRBV10-3	-	TRBJ2-1	TRBD1	CAISESTGAYNEQFF	TGTGCCATCAGTGAGTCGACAGGGGCCTACAATGAGCAGTTCTTC
TRBV6-4	once	TRBJ1-5	-	CASTRRGGGEGQPQHF	TGTGCCAGCACCAGACGGGGAGGGGGAGAAGGTCAGCCCCAGCATTTT
TRBV15	few	TRBJ2-3	-	CATSRLATDTQYF	TGTGCCACCAGCAGACTAGCGACAGATACGCAGTATTTT
TRBV28	-	TRBJ1-1	TRBD1	CASRTGGSGLEAFF	TGTGCCAGCAGAACAGGGGGCTCGGGTTTGGAAGCTTTCTTT
TRBV7-9	many	TRBJ1-3	TRBD1	CASSSPGTGHSGNTIYF	TGTGCCAGCAGCAGTCCCGGGACAGGTCACTCTGGAAACACCATATATTTT
TRBV19	-	TRBJ1-5	TRBD1	CASSIARTGVYNQPQHF	TGTGCCAGTAGTATAGCTAGAACAGGGGTCTACAATCAGCCCCAGCATTTT
TRBV7-8	-	TRBJ2-1	-	CASSPPWGVRGSYNEQFF	TGTGCCAGCAGCCCCCCCTGGGGGGTCCGGGGCTCCTACAATGAGCAGTTCTTC
TRBV4-1	-	TRBJ1-1	-	CASSQESMRNTEAFF	TGCGCCAGCAGCCAAGAAAGCATGCGGAACACTGAAGCTTTCTTT
TRBV19	-	TRBJ1-2	TRBD1	CASSTPGQGIPNYGYTF	TGTGCCAGTAGTACCCCAGGACAGGGGATACCTAACTATGGCTACACCTTC
TRBV4-2	-	TRBJ2-7	-	CASSQRGRDEQYF	TGTGCCAGCAGCCAAAGGGGCAGGGACGAGCAGTACTTC
TRBV19	-	TRBJ1-2	-	CASSISVYGYTF	TGTGCCAGTAGTATATCCGTCTATGGCTACACCTTC